This TCR beta chain was identified during a study of blood T cell repertoires in COVID-19. Profiled with immunoSEQ multiplex PCR; TCRdb holds only in-frame clones, not every one. Here the sample spans roughly 460,000 clones, roughly 89% being singletons. The CDR3 sequence is 14 residues long. Germline V gene data show CDR1 as SEHNR and CDR2 as FQNEAQ (reference sequence). The V gene end was trimmed by 5 bases and the J gene end by 5 bases; junction bases not matched to a gene: 4. This receptor was identified in a man aged 18 to 30 with COVID-19, enrolled during active disease. The chain links TRBV7-9 to TRBJ2-7, with TRBD2 identical over 12 bases. Material: peripheral blood. CDR3 amino acids: CASSRLAGEDEQYF. DNA for the CDR3: TGTGCCAGCAGCCGACTAGCGGGAGAGGACGAGCAGTACTTC.